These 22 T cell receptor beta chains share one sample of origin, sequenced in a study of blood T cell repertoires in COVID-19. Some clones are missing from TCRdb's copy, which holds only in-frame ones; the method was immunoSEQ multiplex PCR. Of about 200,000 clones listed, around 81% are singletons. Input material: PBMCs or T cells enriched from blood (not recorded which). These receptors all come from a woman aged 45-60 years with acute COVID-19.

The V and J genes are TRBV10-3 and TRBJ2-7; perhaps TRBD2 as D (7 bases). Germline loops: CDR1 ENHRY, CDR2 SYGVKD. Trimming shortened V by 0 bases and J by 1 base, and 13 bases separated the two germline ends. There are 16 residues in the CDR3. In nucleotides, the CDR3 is TGTGCCATCAGTGAGTCAATGGGGGGGCCATCCTACGAGCAGTACTTC. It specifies CAISESMGGPSYEQYF.

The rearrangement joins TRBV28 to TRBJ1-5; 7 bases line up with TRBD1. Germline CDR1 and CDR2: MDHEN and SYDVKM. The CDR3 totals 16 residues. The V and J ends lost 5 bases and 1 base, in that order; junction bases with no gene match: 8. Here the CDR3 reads CASSPPGGYSNQPQHF. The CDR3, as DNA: TGTGCCAGCAGTCCTCCAGGGGGGTACAGCAATCAGCCCCAGCATTTT.

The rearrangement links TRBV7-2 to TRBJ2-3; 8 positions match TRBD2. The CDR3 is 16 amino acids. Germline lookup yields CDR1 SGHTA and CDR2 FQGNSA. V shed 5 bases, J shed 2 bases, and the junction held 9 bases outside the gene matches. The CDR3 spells CASSPAGTRATDTQYF. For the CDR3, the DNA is TGTGCCAGCAGCCCCGCCGGGACTAGGGCCACAGATACGCAGTATTTT. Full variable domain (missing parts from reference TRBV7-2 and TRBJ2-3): GAGVSQSPSNKVTEKGKDVELRCDPISGHTALYWYRQSLGQGLEFLIYFQGNSAPDKSGLPSDRFSAERTGGSVSTLTIQRTQQEDSAVYLCASSPAGTRATDTQYFGPGTRLTVL.

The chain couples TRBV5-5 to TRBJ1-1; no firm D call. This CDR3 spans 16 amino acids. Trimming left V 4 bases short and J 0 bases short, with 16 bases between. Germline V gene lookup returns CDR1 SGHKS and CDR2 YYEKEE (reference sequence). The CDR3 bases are TGTGCCAGCAGCCCCGAGGCGGTACTAATGAACACTGAAGCTTTCTTT. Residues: CASSPEAVLMNTEAFF.

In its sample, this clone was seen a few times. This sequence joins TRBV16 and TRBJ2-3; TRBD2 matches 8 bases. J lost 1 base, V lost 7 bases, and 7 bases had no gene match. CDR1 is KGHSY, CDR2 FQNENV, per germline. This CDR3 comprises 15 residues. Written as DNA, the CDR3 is TGTGCCAGCACCCCGGGGGGGCAAGGCACAGATACGCAGTATTTT. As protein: CASTPGGQGTDTQYF. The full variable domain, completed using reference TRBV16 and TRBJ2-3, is GEEVAQTPKHLVRGEGQKAKLYCAPIKGHSYVFWYQQVLKNEFKFLISFQNENVFDETGMPKERFSAKCLPNSPCSLEIQATKLEDSAVYFCASTPGGQGTDTQYFGPGTRLTVL.

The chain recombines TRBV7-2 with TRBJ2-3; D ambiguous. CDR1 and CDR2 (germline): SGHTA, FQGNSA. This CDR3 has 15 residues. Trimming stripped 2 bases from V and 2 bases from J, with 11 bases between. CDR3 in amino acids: CASSLRLGPTDTQYF. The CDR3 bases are TGTGCCAGCAGCTTACGGTTGGGCCCCACAGATACGCAGTATTTT.

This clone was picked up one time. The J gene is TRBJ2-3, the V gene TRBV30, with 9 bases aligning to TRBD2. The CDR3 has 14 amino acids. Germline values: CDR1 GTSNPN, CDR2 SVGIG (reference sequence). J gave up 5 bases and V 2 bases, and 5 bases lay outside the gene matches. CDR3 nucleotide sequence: TGTGCCTGGAGTCTCTTAGCGGGAGTAGATACGCAGTATTTT. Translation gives CAWSLLAGVDTQYF.

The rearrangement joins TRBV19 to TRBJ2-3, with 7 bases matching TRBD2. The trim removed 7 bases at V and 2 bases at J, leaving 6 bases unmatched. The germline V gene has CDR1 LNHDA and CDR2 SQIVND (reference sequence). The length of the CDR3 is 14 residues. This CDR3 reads CASMASGSTDTQYF. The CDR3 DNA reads TGTGCCAGTATGGCTAGCGGCTCCACAGATACGCAGTATTTT.

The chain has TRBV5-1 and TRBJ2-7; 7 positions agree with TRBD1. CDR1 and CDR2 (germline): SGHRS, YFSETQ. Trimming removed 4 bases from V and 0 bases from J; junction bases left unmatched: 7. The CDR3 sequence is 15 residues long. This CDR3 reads CASSRGQAPSYEQYF. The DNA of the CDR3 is TGCGCCAGCAGCAGAGGACAGGCTCCCTCCTACGAGCAGTACTTC.

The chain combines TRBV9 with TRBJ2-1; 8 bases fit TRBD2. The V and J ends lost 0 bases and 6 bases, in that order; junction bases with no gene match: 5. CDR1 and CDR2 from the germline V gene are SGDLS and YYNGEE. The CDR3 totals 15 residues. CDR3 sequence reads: CASSVEGSGVNEQFF. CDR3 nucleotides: TGTGCCAGCAGCGTAGAAGGTAGCGGGGTCAATGAGCAGTTCTTC.

The CDR3 loop is CASSQEGTGAFETQYF. Here the CDR3 DNA reads TGTGCCAGCAGCCAAGAGGGGACAGGGGCCTTCGAGACCCAGTACTTC. The chain recombines TRBV4-2 with TRBJ2-5, with 10 bases matching TRBD1. CDR3 size: 16 residues. Germline values: CDR1 LGHNA, CDR2 YNFKEQ. Trimming at V came to 0 bases and at J to 5 bases, leaving 6 bases not matched to a gene.

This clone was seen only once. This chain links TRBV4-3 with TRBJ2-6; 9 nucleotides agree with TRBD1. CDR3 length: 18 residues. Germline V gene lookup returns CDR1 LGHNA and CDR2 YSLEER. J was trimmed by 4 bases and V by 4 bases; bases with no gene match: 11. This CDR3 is CASSPEQDRGTGANVLTF. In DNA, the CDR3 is TGCGCCAGCAGCCCAGAACAGGACAGGGGAACCGGGGCCAACGTCCTGACTTTC.

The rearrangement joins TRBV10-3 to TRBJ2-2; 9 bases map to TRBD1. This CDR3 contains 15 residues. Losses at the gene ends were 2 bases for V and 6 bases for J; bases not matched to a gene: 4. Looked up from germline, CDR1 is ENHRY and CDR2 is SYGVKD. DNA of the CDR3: TGTGCCATCAGTGAGGCCCGGACAGGGGCCGGGGAGCTGTTTTTT. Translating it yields CAISEARTGAGELFF.

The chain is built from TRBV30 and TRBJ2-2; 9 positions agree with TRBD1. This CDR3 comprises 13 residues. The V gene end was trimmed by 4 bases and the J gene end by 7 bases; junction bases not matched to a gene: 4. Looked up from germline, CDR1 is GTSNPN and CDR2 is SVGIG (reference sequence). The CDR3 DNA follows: TGTGCCTGGACCACAGGGGGCCTCGGGGAGCTGTTTTTT. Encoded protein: CAWTTGGLGELFF.

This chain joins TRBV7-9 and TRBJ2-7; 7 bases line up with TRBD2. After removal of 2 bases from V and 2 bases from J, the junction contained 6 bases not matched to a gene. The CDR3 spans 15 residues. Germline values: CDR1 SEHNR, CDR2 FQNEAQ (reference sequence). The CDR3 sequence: CASSLRGGGTYEQYF. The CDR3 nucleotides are TGTGCCAGCAGCTTACGTGGCGGGGGTACCTACGAGCAGTACTTC. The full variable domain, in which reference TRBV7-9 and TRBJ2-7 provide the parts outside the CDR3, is DTGVSQNPRHKITKRGQNVTFRCDPISEHNRLYWYRQTLGQGPEFLTYFQNEAQLEKSRLLSDRFSAERPKGSFSTLEIQRTEQGDSAMYLCASSLRGGGTYEQYFGPGTRLTVT.

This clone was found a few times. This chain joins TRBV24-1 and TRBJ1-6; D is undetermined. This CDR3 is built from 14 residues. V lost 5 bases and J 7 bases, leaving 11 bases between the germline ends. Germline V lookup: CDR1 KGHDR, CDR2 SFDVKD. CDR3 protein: CATSGAETNSPLHF. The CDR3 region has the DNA TGTGCCACCAGTGGGGCAGAAACAAATTCACCCCTCCACTTT.

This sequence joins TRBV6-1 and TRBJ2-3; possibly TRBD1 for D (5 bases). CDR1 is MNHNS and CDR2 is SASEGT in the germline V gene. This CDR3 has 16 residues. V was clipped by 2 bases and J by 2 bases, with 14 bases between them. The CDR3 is CASSEQGMGITDTQYF. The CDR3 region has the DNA TGTGCCAGCAGTGAACAGGGTATGGGGATCACAGATACGCAGTATTTT.

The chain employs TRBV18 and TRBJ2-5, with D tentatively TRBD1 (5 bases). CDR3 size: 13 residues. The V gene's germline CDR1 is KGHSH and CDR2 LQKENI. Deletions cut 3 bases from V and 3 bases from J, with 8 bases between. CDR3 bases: TGTGCCAGCTCACCGGGGCCAAAAGAGACCCAGTACTTC. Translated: CASSPGPKETQYF.

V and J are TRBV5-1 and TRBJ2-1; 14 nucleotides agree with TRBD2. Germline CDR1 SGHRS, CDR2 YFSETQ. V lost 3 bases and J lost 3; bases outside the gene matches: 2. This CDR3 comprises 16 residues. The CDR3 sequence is CASSSGLAGVYNEQFF. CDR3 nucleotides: TGCGCCAGCAGCTCGGGACTAGCGGGAGTCTACAATGAGCAGTTCTTC.

The CDR3 nucleotides are TGTGCCAGCAGCCCCGGTCGGGTAGGGGAGCTGTTTTTT. Its translation: CASSPGRVGELFF. This chain links TRBV7-2 with TRBJ2-2; D unresolved. The V end was cut by 5 bases, the J end by 8 bases, with 12 bases between. This CDR3 spans 13 amino acids. Per germline, CDR1 SGHTA and CDR2 FQGNSA.

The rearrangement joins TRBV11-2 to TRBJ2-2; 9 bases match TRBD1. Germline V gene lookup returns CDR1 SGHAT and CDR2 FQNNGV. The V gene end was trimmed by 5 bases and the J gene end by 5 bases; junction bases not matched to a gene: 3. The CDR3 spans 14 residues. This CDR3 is CASSLDRGTGELFF. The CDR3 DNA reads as TGTGCCAGCAGCCTCGACAGGGGGACCGGGGAGCTGTTTTTT. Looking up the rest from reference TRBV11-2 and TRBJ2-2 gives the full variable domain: EAGVAQSPRYKIIEKRQSVAFWCNPISGHATLYWYQQILGQGPKLLIQFQNNGVVDDSQLPKDRFSAERLKGVDSTLKIQPAKLEDSAVYLCASSLDRGTGELFFGEGSRLTVL.

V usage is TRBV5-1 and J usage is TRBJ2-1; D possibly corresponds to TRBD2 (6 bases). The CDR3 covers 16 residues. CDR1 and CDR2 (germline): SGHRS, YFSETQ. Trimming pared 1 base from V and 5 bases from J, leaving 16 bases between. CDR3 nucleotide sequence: TGCGCCAGCAGCTTGATCGGGAGTCTCACCGACAATGAGCAGTTCTTC. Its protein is CASSLIGSLTDNEQFF.